The 26 T cell receptor beta chains in this list originate from one sample, sequenced in a study of tumor-infiltrating lymphocytes in primary liver carcinoma. Co-extraction of both nucleic acids (RNA and DNA) used about 18-34 mg of unsorted bulk tissue. The investigators made TCR beta cDNA from about 0.45 ug total RNA, using a constant-region primer. Three rounds of nested multiplex PCR with slightly modified ARM-PCR produced TCR beta libraries. Each of the first two PCR rounds ran approximately 9 cycles with TRBV1-TRBV30 forward and C-beta reverse primers. TCRdb reprocessed the multiplex PCR reads with MiXCR, giving one entry per CDR3 protein. Found here are under 110,000 distinct CDR3 sequences, around 73% of them singletons; the top ten hold 9.5% to 15%. Sequencing input: liver tumor tissue from sampling region 2. Documented subset: tumor region T2, inferior pole. The receptors come from a woman between 55 and 75 years old with primary liver carcinoma and hepatitis B virus infection.

Points on this clonotype: One junction end disagrees with the germline gene, perhaps due to a read error. CDR3 coding DNA: TGTGCCAGCAGCTTAGGTCTTAACAGTGAGCACCTCTTC. It encodes CASSLGLNSEHLF. The chain combines TRBV11-2 with TRBJ2-1, with D uncertain. The CDR3 length is 13 residues. In germline, CDR1 is SGHAT, CDR2 FQNNGV. The full variable domain, with the rest looked up from reference TRBV11-2 and TRBJ2-1, is EAGVAQSPRYKIIEKRQSVAFWCNPISGHATLYWYQQILGQGPKLLIQFQNNGVVDDSQLPKDRFSAERLKGVDSTLKIQPAKLEDSAVYLCASSLGLNSEHLFGPGTRLTVL.

This clonotype was recorded a few times. It may be a read error: a sequence one base away is much more abundant. V and J are TRBV10-3 and TRBJ1-5, with D perhaps matching TRBD1 (5 bases). V was clipped by 2 bases and J by 0 bases, with 8 bases between them. CDR1 and CDR2 (germline): ENHRY, SYGVKD. CDR3 length: 15 amino acids. CDR3 loop: CAISERGVSNQPQHF. The CDR3 DNA reads as TGTGCCATCAGTGAGCGGGGGGTTAGCAATCAGCCCCAGCATTTT.

This clonotype showed up many times. The chain joins TRBV6-1 to TRBJ1-5; 8 bases map to TRBD1. Germline V gene sequence: CDR1 MNHNS, CDR2 SASEGT. The CDR3 totals 12 residues. V trimming: 6 bases; J trimming: 9 bases; junction bases outside the gene matches: 4. The DNA for the CDR3 is TGTGCCAGCAGGGACAGGGTGGTGCCCCAGCATTTT. Residues: CASRDRVVPQHF.

V usage is TRBV29-1 and J usage is TRBJ2-5; the match to TRBD2 covers 8 bases. V gave up 4 bases and J gave up 4 bases; unmatched junction bases: 8. This CDR3 spans 14 amino acids. Germline loops: CDR1 SQVTM, CDR2 ANQGSEA. The DNA for the CDR3 is TGCAGCGTTGCAGCAGCGGGGGCCACAGAGACCCAGTACTTC. It is translated as CSVAAAGATETQYF.

V is TRBV11-2 and J is TRBJ2-5; possibly TRBD2 for D (6 bases). Germline CDR1 and CDR2: SGHAT and FQNNGV. Deletions cut 4 bases from V and 5 bases from J, with 23 bases between. The CDR3 contains 17 residues. CDR3 protein: CASSSRRGGGSRETQYF. In nucleotides, the CDR3 is TGTGCCAGCAGCTCGAGGAGGGGCGGAGGGTCCAGGGAGACCCAGTACTTC.

The table lists this clonotype with many counts. In DNA, the CDR3 is TGTGCCAGCAGCGAGGGACAGGGGGCTTATGGCTACACCTTC. Its protein is CASSEGQGAYGYTF. V and J are TRBV5-8 and TRBJ1-2, with 12 bases identical to TRBD1. Germline assignment: CDR1 SGHTS and CDR2 YDEGEE. The length of the CDR3 is 14 residues. V gave up 4 bases and J gave up 5 bases; unmatched junction bases: 3.

The CDR3 DNA follows: TGTGCCAGCAGCTTAGGTGACAGGGGCGAGGAGCAGTTCTTC. This translates into CASSLGDRGEEQFF. V usage is TRBV7-9 and J usage is TRBJ2-1; 8 bases agree with TRBD1. The V gene's germline CDR1 is SEHNR and CDR2 FQNEAQ (reference sequence). CDR3 length: 14 amino acids. The junction had 6 bases not matched to a gene; V was cut back by 1 base and J by 10 bases.

This clonotype has only a few counts. A read error is possible here, since a much larger clone lies one base away. V usage is TRBV6-6 and J usage is TRBJ1-5; D ambiguous. V was cut by 0 bases and J by 4 bases, with 10 bases left in between. Germline V gene data show CDR1 as MNHNY and CDR2 as SVGAGI (reference sequence). The CDR3 is 15 amino acids. CDR3 residues: CASSYSRADNQPQHF. CDR3 DNA: TGTGCCAGCAGTTACTCGAGGGCGGATAATCAGCCCCAGCATTTT.

Concerning this clonotype itself: Compared with germline, one end of the junction differs, possibly owing to a read error. The V gene is TRBV5-4, the J gene TRBJ2-3, with D possibly being TRBD2 (6 bases). The CDR3 has 12 residues. Germline CDR1 reads SGHNT; CDR2 reads YYREEE (reference sequence). In DNA, the CDR3 is TGTACCAGCAGCTTGGGGGGAGATACGCAGTATTTT. This encodes CTSSLGGDTQYF.

On this clonotype itself: The junction does not match germline at one end; this may be a read error. CDR3: CASSHVLTSGRPNTGELFF. The CDR3 bases are TGCGCCAGCAGCCATGTCTTGACTAGCGGGCGACCGAACACCGGGGAGTTGTTTTTT. The rearrangement links TRBV4-1 to TRBJ2-2; the match to TRBD2 covers 10 bases. The CDR3 covers 19 residues. The germline gives CDR1 MGHRA, CDR2 YSYEKL.

This clonotype was observed once. At one boundary the junction diverges from the germline segment, which might be a read error. The chain has TRBV29-1 and TRBJ2-7, with D perhaps TRBD1 (6 bases). Looked up from germline, CDR1 is SQVTM and CDR2 is ANQGSEA. CDR3 length equals 14 residues. CDR3 sequence reads: CSVTGETTYDEQYF. The CDR3 DNA is TGTAGCGTGACAGGAGAAACCACCTACGACGAGCAGTACTTC.

This clonotype was observed a few times. It may be a read error: a sequence one base away is much more abundant. The genes are TRBV6-1 and TRBJ2-7; 12 bases agree with TRBD2. The V and J ends lost 4 bases and 4 bases, in that order; junction bases with no gene match: 11. This CDR3 has 17 amino acids. Germline V gives CDR1 MNHNS, CDR2 SASEGT. CDR3 nucleotides: TGTGCCAGCAGTGGATCCCCCCATCTAGCGGGAGGGTACGAGCAGTACTTC. Its translation: CASSGSPHLAGGYEQYF.

This clonotype showed up many times. This rearrangement joins TRBV29-1 to TRBJ1-1; possible D gene TRBD1, 5 bases. The CDR3 length is 15 residues. Per the germline V gene, CDR1 is SQVTM and CDR2 is ANQGSEA. Trimming stripped 4 bases from V and 0 bases from J, with 15 bases between. CDR3 loop: CSVGGGFDMNTEAFF. CDR3 bases: TGCAGCGTTGGGGGGGGGTTCGACATGAACACTGAAGCTTTCTTT.

This clonotype occurred once. Being one base from a much bigger clone, this may be a read error. Lacking the conserved final phenylalanine or tryptophan, this CDR3 likely reflects a read error. The chain uses TRBV12-3 or TRBV12-4 and TRBJ2-1, with 9 bases matching TRBD1. The V segment lost 8 bases and the J segment 5 bases; nucleotides outside the gene matches: 13. This CDR3 has 16 amino acids. CDR3 protein: CASGSRPRDRDNEQFL. CDR3 in DNA: TGTGCCAGCGGTTCTCGCCCACGGGACAGGGACAATGAGCAGTTCTTA.

A remark on this clonotype: Mismatch with germline at one junction end may stem from a read error. The V and J genes are TRBV11-2 and TRBJ2-1; 7 bases fit TRBD2. In germline, CDR1 is SGHAT, CDR2 FQNNGV. The CDR3 has 15 residues. CDR3 in amino acids: CDSSLESGTVSEQFF. CDR3 nucleotide sequence: TGTGACAGCAGCTTAGAGAGCGGGACTGTGAGCGAGCAGTTCTTC.

About this clonotype: At one of its ends the junction is not consistent with the germline gene, which may arise from a read error. CDR3 bases: TGTACCAGCAGCTTAGAAGGGGGCACTGAAGCCTTCTTC. It is translated as CTSSLEGGTEAFF. The genes are TRBV11-2 and TRBJ1-1; 7 nucleotides match TRBD1. The CDR3 consists of 13 residues. The V gene's germline CDR1 is SGHAT and CDR2 FQNNGV.

A word on this clonotype: The junction differs from germline at one of its ends, possibly a read error. V is TRBV11-3 and J is TRBJ2-3, with 7 bases matching TRBD2. This CDR3 region has 16 residues. Germline V gene sequence: CDR1 SGHNT, CDR2 YENEEA. CDR3 region: CASSLGLADPTDTQYF. In DNA form, the CDR3 reads TGTGCCAGTAGCTTAGGTCTAGCGGACCCTACAGATACGCAGTATTTT.

This clonotype was recorded at least ten times. J is TRBJ2-3 and V is TRBV30; TRBD2 matches at 8 bases. Germline CDR1 is GTSNPN and CDR2 is SVGIG (reference sequence). Trimming took 2 bases from V and 4 from J; bases not matched to a gene: 5. The CDR3 spans 14 residues. CDR3 coding DNA: TGTGCCTGGAGTCGCGGACTAGCAGCAGATACGCAGTATTTT. Amino acids: CAWSRGLAADTQYF. Complete variable domain (other parts from reference TRBV30 and TRBJ2-3): SQTIHQWPATLVQPVGSPLSLECTVEGTSNPNLYWYRQAAGRGLQLLFYSVGIGQISSEVPQNLSASRPQDRQFILSSKKLLLSDSGFYLCAWSRGLAADTQYFGPGTRLTVL.

As concerns this clonotype: A read error is likely, as this CDR3 ends without the conserved phenylalanine or tryptophan. The genes are TRBV28 and TRBJ1-2; no clear D gene. Germline CDR1 MDHEN, CDR2 SYDVKM. Between the trimmed V and J ends, which lost 6 bases and 4 bases, there was a span of 12 bases. This CDR3 spans 13 amino acids. The CDR3 protein is CASRYTQSYGYTL. DNA for the CDR3: TGTGCCAGCAGATATACTCAGAGCTATGGCTACACCTTA.

Details on this clonotype: This could be a read error, since a much larger clone is one nucleotide away. The chain uses TRBV7-9 and TRBJ1-6; 8 nucleotides line up with TRBD1. CDR3 size: 14 residues. Germline trimming cut 3 bases from V and 5 bases from J; bases unmatched to any gene: 0. CDR1 is SEHNR and CDR2 is FQNEAQ in the germline V gene (reference sequence). The CDR3 protein is CASSLTGDNSPLHF. DNA of the CDR3: TGTGCCAGCAGCTTGACAGGGGATAATTCACCCCTCCACTTT.

The chain combines TRBV7-8 with TRBJ2-3; D not certain. This CDR3 is 13 amino acids long. Trimming shortened V by 7 bases and J by 1 base, and 9 bases separated the two germline ends. The V gene's germline CDR1 is SGHVS and CDR2 FQNEAQ. For the CDR3, the DNA is TGTGCCAGCACCATCGGAGGCACAGATACGCAGTATTTT. Translation: CASTIGGTDTQYF.

This clonotype has at least ten counts. The rearrangement uses TRBV6-6 and TRBJ2-2; 8 bases fit TRBD2. The CDR3 consists of 16 residues. V lost 2 bases and J lost 4; bases outside the gene matches: 6. The germline CDR1 and CDR2 sequences are MNHNY and SVGAGI (reference sequence). The chain's CDR3 is CASSYPAGESTGELFF. CDR3 bases: TGTGCCAGCAGTTACCCAGCGGGAGAGAGCACCGGGGAGCTGTTTTTT.

The rearrangement links TRBV10-3 to TRBJ2-7; 12 nucleotides match TRBD2. CDR3 size: 14 residues. J was trimmed by 4 bases and V by 4 bases; bases with no gene match: 2. Germline CDR1 is ENHRY and CDR2 is SYGVKD. The CDR3 DNA sequence: TGTGCCATCAGTGGCGGGACTAGCGGGTACGAGCAGTACTTC. Its translation: CAISGGTSGYEQYF.

As to this clonotype: Sequence at one end of the junction differs from germline and may be a read error. The chain employs TRBV4-2 and TRBJ2-7, with D maybe TRBD1 (5 bases). The CDR3 runs to 15 residues. The V gene's germline CDR1 is LGHNA and CDR2 YNFKEQ. The CDR3 DNA follows: TGCGCCAGCAGCCAGGGAACCTTAAACTCCTACGAACAGTACTTC. The encoded protein is CASSQGTLNSYEQYF.

This clonotype was recorded a few times. One base away lies a much larger clone, so this may be a sequencing read error. The chain employs TRBV14 and TRBJ2-7, with 10 bases that match TRBD1. The CDR3 is 19 residues long. The germline CDR1 and CDR2 sequences are SGHDN and FVKESK. As DNA, the CDR3 is TGTGCCAGCAGCCAAGATCCGACCGGCATCGACAGGGGGCCCTACGAGCAGTGCTTC. Residues: CASSQDPTGIDRGPYEQCF.

Note on this clonotype: The junction shows a germline mismatch at one end, possibly a read error. The gene calls are TRBV7-9 and TRBJ2-1; 7 positions match TRBD2. Germline V gene lookup returns CDR1 SEHNR and CDR2 FQNEAQ (reference sequence). The CDR3 spans 16 residues. The CDR3 loop reads CVSSPRPAGSYNEQFF. Written as DNA, the CDR3 is TGTGTCAGCAGCCCAAGACCAGCGGGATCCTACAATGAGCAGTTCTTC.